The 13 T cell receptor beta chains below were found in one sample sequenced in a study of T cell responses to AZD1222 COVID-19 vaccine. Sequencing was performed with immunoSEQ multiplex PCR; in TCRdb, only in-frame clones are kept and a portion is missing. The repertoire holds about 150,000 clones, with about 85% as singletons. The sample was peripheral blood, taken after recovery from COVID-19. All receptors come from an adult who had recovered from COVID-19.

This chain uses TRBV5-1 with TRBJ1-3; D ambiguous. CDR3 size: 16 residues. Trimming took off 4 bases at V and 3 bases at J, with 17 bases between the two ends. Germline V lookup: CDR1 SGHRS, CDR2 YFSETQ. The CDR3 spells CASSPDPSQLGNTIYF. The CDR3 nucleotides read TGCGCCAGCAGCCCGGACCCGTCTCAACTTGGAAACACCATATATTTT.

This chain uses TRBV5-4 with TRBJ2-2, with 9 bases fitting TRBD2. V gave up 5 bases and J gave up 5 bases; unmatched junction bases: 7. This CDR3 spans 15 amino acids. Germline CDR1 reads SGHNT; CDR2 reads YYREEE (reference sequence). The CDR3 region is CASRLGTSSTGELFF. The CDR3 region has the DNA TGTGCCAGCAGACTCGGGACTAGCAGTACCGGGGAGCTGTTTTTT.

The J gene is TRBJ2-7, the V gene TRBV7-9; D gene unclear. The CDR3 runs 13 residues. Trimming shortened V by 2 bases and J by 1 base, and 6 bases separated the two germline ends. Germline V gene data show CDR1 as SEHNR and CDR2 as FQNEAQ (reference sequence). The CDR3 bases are TGTGCCAGCAGCTTAAAACCTTCCTACGAGCAGTACTTC. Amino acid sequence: CASSLKPSYEQYF.

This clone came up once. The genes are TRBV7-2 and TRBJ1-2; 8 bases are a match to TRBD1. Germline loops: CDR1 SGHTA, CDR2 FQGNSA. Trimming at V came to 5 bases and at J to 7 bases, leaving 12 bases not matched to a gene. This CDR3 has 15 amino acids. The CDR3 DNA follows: TGTGCCAGCAGCATCCTTCAGGGGGCTAGTGGTGGCTACACCTTC. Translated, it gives CASSILQGASGGYTF. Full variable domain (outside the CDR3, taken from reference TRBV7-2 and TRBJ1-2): GAGVSQSPSNKVTEKGKDVELRCDPISGHTALYWYRQSLGQGLEFLIYFQGNSAPDKSGLPSDRFSAERTGGSVSTLTIQRTQQEDSAVYLCASSILQGASGGYTFGSGTRLTVV.

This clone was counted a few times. The CDR3 bases are TGTGCCAGCAGCGTAGGGGCGGGAAACGTTATGAATGAGCAGTTCTTC. Amino acid sequence: CASSVGAGNVMNEQFF. The J gene is TRBJ2-1, the V gene TRBV9; D is perhaps TRBD2 (6 bases). V was pared by 0 bases and J by 7 bases, with 17 bases between. The germline gives CDR1 SGDLS, CDR2 YYNGEE. The CDR3 length is 16 residues. Supplemented by reference TRBV9 and TRBJ2-1, the full variable domain reads DSGVTQTPKHLITATGQRVTLRCSPRSGDLSVYWYQQSLDQGLQFLIQYYNGEERAKGNILERFSAQQFPDLHSELNLSSLELGDSALYFCASSVGAGNVMNEQFFGPGTRLTVL.

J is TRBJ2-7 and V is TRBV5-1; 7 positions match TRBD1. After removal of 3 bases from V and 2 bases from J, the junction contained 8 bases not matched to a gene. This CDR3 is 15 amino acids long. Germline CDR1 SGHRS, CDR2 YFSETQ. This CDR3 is CASSSLDRTPYEQYF. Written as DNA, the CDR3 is TGCGCCAGCAGCTCCCTGGACAGGACACCCTACGAGCAGTACTTC.

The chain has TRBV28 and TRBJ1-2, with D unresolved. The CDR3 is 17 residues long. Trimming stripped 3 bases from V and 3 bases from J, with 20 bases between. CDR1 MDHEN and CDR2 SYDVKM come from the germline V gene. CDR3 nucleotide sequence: TGTGCCAGCAGTTTCCCTCCGAAGGGAGGATCAGACTATGGCTACACCTTC. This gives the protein CASSFPPKGGSDYGYTF.

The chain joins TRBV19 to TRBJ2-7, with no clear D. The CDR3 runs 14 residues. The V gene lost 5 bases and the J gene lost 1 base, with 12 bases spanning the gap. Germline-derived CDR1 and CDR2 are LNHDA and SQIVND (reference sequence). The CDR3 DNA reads TGTGCCAGTAGTCTTCGACCCACTTCCTACGAGCAGTACTTC. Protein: CASSLRPTSYEQYF.

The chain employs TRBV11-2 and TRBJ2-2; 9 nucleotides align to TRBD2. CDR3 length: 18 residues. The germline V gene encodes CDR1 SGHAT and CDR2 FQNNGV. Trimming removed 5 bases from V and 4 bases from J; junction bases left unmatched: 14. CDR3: CASSPDSSGGYLTGELFF. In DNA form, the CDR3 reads TGTGCCAGCAGCCCAGATTCGAGCGGGGGGTACCTCACCGGGGAGCTGTTTTTT.

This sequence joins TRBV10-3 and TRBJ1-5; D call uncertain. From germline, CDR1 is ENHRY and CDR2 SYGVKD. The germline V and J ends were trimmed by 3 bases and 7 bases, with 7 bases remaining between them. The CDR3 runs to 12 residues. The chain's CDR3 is CAISDVPQPQHF. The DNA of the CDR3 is TGTGCCATCAGTGACGTTCCGCAGCCCCAGCATTTT.

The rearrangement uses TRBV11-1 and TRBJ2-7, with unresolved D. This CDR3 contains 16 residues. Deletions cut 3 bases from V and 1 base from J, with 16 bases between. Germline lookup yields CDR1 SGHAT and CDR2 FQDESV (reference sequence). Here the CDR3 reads CASSLDRAPPSYEQYF. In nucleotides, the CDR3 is TGTGCCAGCAGCTTGGACCGGGCCCCTCCTTCCTACGAGCAGTACTTC.

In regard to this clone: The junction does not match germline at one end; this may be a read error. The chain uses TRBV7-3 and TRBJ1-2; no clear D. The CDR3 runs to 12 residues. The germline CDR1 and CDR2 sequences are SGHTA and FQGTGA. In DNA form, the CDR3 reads TGTGCCAGCAGCCTCGAGGGCTATGGCCACACCTTC. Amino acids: CASSLEGYGHTF.

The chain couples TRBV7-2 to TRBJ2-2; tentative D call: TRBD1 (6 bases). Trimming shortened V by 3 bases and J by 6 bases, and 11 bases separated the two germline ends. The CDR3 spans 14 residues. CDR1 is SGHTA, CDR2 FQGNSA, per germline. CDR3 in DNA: TGTGCCAGCAGCTTCCAGGGGTTGCCCGGGGAGCTGTTTTTT. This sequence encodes CASSFQGLPGELFF.